What follows describes a single T cell receptor beta chain. This sample stems from a study of blood T cell repertoires in COVID-19. Study-wide context: Spain, Italy and the United States supplied samples that represented acute and convalescent COVID-19. The analysed material was cDNA or gDNA that came from T cells, B-cell-depleted T cells, or PBMCs.

From germline, CDR1 is LNHDA and CDR2 SQIVND (reference sequence). The length of the CDR3 is 13 residues. Trimming stripped 1 base from V and 11 bases from J, with 14 bases between. Authors' processing steps: Quantification of nucleated cells was approximated via reference gene primer amplification. TCRdb's copy holds only in-frame clones and misses some; the assay was immunoSEQ multiplex PCR. The DNA gave D and trimming, while V, J and clone size come from that table. The sample has about 150,000 clones, approximately 82% seen once. Sequenced: peripheral blood. The source of this sequence is a woman aged 50 to 65 in a cohort sampled during active or convalescent COVID-19. V is TRBV19 and J is TRBJ1-1; a weak D match, TRBD1 (5 bases). The CDR3 spells CASSIGWGKVAFF. CDR3 coding DNA: TGTGCCAGTAGTATAGGGTGGGGCAAGGTCGCTTTCTTT. The entire variable domain, with the rest obtained from reference TRBV19 and TRBJ1-1, is as follows: DGGITQSPKYLFRKEGQNVTLSCEQNLNHDAMYWYRQDPGQGLRLIYYSQIVNDFQKGDIAEGYSVSREKKESFPLTVTSAQKNPTAFYLCASSIGWGKVAFFGQGTRLTVV.